The present T cell receptor beta chain was sequenced within a study of blood T cell repertoires in COVID-19. Trimming pared 8 bases from V and 1 base from J, leaving 11 bases between. Germline-derived CDR1 and CDR2 are MNHEY and SVGAGI. CDR3 length: 13 residues. Measured with immunoSEQ multiplex PCR; TCRdb has only the in-frame clones, and not every one. The repertoire holds around 50,000 clones, with around 86% as singletons. The TCR originated in a man between 50 and 59 years old with active COVID-19. The chain uses TRBV6-5 and TRBJ1-1; D is uncertain. Sequenced material: peripheral blood. CDR3 DNA sequence: TGTGCCAGCGGGCCGGAGGCGAACACTGAAGCTTTCTTT. It is translated as CASGPEANTEAFF.